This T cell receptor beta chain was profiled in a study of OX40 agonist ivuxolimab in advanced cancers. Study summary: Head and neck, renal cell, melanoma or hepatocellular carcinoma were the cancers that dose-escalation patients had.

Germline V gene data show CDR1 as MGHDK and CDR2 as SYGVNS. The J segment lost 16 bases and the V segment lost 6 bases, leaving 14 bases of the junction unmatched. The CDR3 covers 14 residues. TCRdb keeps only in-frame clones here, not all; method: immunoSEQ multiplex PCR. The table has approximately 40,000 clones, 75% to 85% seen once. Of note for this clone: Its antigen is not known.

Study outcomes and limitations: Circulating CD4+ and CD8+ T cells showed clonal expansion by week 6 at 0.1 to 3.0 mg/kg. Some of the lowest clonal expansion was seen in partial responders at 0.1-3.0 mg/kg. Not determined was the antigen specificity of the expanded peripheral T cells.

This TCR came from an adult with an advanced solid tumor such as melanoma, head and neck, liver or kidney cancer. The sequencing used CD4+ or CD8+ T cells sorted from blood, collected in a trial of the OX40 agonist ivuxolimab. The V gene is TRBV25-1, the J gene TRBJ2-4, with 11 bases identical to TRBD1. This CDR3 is CASSLGTGGSEVYF. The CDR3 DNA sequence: TGTGCCAGCAGCCTCGGGACAGGGGGGAGTGAGGTATACTTC.